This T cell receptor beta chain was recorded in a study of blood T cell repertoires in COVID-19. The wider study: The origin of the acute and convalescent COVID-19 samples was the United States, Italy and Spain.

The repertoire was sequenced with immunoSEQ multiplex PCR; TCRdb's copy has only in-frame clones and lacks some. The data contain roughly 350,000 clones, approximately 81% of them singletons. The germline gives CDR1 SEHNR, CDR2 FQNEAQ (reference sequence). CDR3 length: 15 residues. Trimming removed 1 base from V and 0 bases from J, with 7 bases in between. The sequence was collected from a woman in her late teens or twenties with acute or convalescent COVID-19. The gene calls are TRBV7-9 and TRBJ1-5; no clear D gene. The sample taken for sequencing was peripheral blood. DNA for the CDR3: TGTGCCAGCAGCTTAGGGGCCTATAGCAATCAGCCCCAGCATTTT. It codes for CASSLGAYSNQPQHF.